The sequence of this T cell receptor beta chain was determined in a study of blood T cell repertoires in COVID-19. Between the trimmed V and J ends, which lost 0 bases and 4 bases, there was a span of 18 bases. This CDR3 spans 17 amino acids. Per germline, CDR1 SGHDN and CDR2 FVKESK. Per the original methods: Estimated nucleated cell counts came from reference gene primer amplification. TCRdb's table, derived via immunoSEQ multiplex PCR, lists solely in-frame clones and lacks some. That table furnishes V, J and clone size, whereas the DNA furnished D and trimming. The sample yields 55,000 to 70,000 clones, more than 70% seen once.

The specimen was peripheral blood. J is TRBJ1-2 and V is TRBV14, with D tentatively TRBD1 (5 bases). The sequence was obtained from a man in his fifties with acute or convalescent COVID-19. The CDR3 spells CASSQDPPGLSAYGYTF. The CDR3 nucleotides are TGTGCCAGCAGCCAAGATCCCCCAGGGCTGAGTGCCTATGGCTACACCTTC.